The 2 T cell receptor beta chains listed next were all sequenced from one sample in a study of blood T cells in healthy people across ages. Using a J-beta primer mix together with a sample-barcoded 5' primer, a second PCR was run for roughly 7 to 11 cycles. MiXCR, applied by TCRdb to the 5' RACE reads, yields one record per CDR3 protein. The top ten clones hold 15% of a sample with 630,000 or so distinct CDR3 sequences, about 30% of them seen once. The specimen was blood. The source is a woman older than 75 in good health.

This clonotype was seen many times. The CDR3 sequence is CASSVRDRTYEQYF. In nucleotides, the CDR3 is TGTGCCAGCAGCGTAAGGGACAGGACGTACGAGCAGTACTTC. V gene TRBV9 combines with J gene TRBJ2-7; 8 bases fit TRBD1. J gave up 4 bases and V 1 base, and 4 bases lay outside the gene matches. CDR1 and CDR2 from the germline V gene are SGDLS and YYNGEE. The CDR3 consists of 14 residues.

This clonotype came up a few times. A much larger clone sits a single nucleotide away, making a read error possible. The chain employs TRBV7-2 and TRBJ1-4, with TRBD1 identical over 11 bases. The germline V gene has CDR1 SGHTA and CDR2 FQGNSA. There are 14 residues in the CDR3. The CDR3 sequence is CASSGTGGNEKRFF. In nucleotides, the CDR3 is TGTGCCAGCAGCGGGACAGGGGGGAACGAAAAACGGTTTTTT.